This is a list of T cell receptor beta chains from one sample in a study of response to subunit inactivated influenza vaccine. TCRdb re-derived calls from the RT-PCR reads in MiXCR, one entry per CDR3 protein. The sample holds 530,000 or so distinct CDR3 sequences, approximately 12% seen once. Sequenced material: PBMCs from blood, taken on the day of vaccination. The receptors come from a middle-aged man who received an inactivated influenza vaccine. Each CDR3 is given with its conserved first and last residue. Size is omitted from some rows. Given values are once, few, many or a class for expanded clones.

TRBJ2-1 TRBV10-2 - CASSALRGGSSYNEQFF
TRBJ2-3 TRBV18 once CASSPMASTDTQYF
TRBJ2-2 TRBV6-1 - CASSEDRITGELFF
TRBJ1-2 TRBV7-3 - CASSPGQGRDGYTF
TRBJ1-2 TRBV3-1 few CASSQGTHLYGYTF
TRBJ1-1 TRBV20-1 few CSARTDLNTEAFF
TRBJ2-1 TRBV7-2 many CASSTGLPGGNEQFF
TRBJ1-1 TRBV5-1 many CASSLDPTGTEAFF
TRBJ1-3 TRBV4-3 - CASSQGVGKGNTIYF
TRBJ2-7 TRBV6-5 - CASSYSKGPLSYEQYF
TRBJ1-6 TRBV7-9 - CASSPGRGHIISPLHF
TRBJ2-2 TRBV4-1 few CASSQGFGGVSAGELFF
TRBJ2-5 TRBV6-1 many CASRGTGGGETQYF
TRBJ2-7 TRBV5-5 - CASSLATLSYEQYF
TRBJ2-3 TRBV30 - CAWGVSGVFPPDTQYF
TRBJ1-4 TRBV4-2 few CASSRRVGSNEKLFF
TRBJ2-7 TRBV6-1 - CASRTDSVGYEQYF
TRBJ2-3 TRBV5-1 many CASSVTDTEDTQYF
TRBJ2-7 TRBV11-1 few CASRGGAGVTYEQYF
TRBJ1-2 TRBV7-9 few CASSSVGDSPADYGYTF
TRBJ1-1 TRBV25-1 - CASSETGIRNTEAFF
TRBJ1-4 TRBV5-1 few CASSSGTGREKLFF
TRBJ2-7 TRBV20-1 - CSARGTGILSYEQYF
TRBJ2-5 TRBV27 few CASSLSTGFVQTQYF
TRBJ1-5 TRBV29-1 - CSAGADGQPQHF
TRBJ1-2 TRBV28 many CASSNRAELYGYTF
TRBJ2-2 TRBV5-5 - CASSLSLYRNTGELFF
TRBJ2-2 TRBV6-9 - CASSYQDSGATGELFF
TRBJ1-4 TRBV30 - CAWSDRVRATVRTTNEKLFF
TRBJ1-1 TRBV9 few CASSGQGQGAASGFEAFF
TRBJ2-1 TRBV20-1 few CSARNHPEQFF
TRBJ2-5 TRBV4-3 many CASSPNWGETQYF
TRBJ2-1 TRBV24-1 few CATSDTGRGRYNEQFF
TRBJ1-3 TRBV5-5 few CASSFGGGNTIYF
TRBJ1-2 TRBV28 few CASSSGRDLSYGYTF
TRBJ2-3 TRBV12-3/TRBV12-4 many CASSLAGTLSTDTQYF